This T cell receptor (beta chain) derives from a study of cytomegalovirus exposure and HLA in healthy donors. Germline V gene sequence: CDR1 LGHNA, CDR2 YNFKEQ. The CDR3 sequence is 13 residues long. V lost 2 bases to trimming and J lost 0 bases, with 5 bases between them. In this sample, this clone turned up once. Method: immunoSEQ multiplex PCR; TCRdb's copy keeps in-frame clones and lacks some. Counted here are 65,000 or so clones, approximately 93% occurring once; the ten biggest clones make up 4% to 5.5%. The receptor was derived from a man between 18 and 29 years old in good health and CMV-seropositive. Sequencing input: PBMCs. The rearrangement links TRBV4-2 to TRBJ2-7; D call uncertain. CDR3: CASSQTVSYEQYF. The CDR3 bases are TGTGCCAGCAGCCAAACAGTCTCCTACGAGCAGTACTTC.